The clone carrying this T cell receptor (beta chain) was observed a few times. Antigen: not known. This entry belongs to a study of blood T cells in healthy people across ages. Study-level results: Observed TCR beta diversity per million T cells went down as age went up. This fall followed a roughly linear course with age. Naive and antigen-experienced cells could not be conclusively compared, given unsorted PBMCs.

Trimming removed 1 base from V and 0 bases from J, with 9 bases in between. This CDR3 has 16 amino acids. In germline, CDR1 is SGHTA, CDR2 FQGNSA. PCR was performed a second time for roughly 7 to 12 cycles using a sample-barcoded 5' primer and a J-beta primer mix. Each cDNA molecule carried a tag from a template-switch adaptor that contained 12 random nucleotides. TCRdb analysed the 5' RACE reads with MiXCR anew, one entry per CDR3 protein. The table includes about 640,000 distinct CDR3 sequences, around three fifths detected once. This sequence joins TRBV7-2 and TRBJ2-2; D remains unclear. Sequencing was performed on blood. This clonotype originated in a man aged 60 to 75 in good health. The CDR3 DNA reads as TGTGCCAGCAGCTTAGTACCCCCGACGAACACCGGGGAGCTGTTTTTT. Translated: CASSLVPPTNTGELFF.